Below, 16 T cell receptor beta chains from the same sample are listed, as sequenced in a study of tumor-infiltrating lymphocytes in oesophageal squamous cell carcinoma. TCRdb recomputed calls from the PCR reads with MiXCR, one row per CDR3 protein. In the table there are fewer than 18,000 distinct CDR3 sequences, more than 50% of which are singletons. Source material: esophageal tumor tissue. The receptors here all came from a male donor with esophageal squamous cell carcinoma.

In the case of this clonotype: Because it lacks the conserved phenylalanine or tryptophan at the end, this CDR3 is likely a read error. The DNA is omitted, as the CDR3 cannot be located on it reliably, and the CDR3 follows TCRdb's listing. The chain is built from TRBV7-6 and TRBJ2-7; TRBD2, the table's D call, lacks a check against the DNA. Germline V lookup: CDR1 SGHVS, CDR2 FNYEAQ. The CDR3 has 18 amino acids, counting both end residues. CDR3 sequence reads: CASSPRTSGRNVEQYFGN.

This clonotype was detected ten times or more. The chain links TRBV5-1 to TRBJ2-7; 9 bases fit TRBD2. Germline trimming cut 5 bases from V and 6 bases from J; bases unmatched to any gene: 9. The CDR3 contains 14 residues. Germline CDR1 and CDR2: SGHRS and YFSETQ. The CDR3 nucleotides are TGCGCCAGCAGAACCGGGACTAGCTCTTCCGAGCAGTACTTC. This sequence encodes CASRTGTSSSEQYF.

The rearrangement uses TRBV6-8 and TRBJ2-3; D gene unclear. Near its end, the DNA agrees better with TRBJ2-7, so the J call may be wrong. CDR3 length: 15 residues. Germline V CDR1 and CDR2: MNHGY, SAAAGT. The CDR3 reads CASSYQAENNYEQYF. In DNA form, the CDR3 reads TGTGCCAGCAGTTACCAGGCAGAGAATAACTACGAGCAGTACTTC.

The CDR3 DNA reads TGTGCCAGCAGTGTACGGACTAGCGGGAGAGGGGGGCAGTTCTTC. Its translation: CASSVRTSGRGGQFF. The chain couples TRBV6-1 to TRBJ2-6; 13 bases agree with TRBD2. Gene TRBJ2-1 matches the end of the DNA better, so the J call may be wrong. The germline V gene encodes CDR1 MNHNS and CDR2 SASEGT. The CDR3 is made up of 15 amino acids.

This clonotype was seen ten or more times. The chain recombines TRBV6-1 with TRBJ2-5, with 11 bases matching TRBD2. Trimming at V came to 6 bases and at J to 11 bases, leaving 14 bases not matched to a gene. Looked up from germline, CDR1 is MNHNS and CDR2 is SASEGT. CDR3 length: 15 amino acids. CDR3: CASRIGLAGYNEQYF. The CDR3 nucleotides are TGTGCCAGCAGAATCGGACTAGCGGGTTACAATGAGCAGTACTTC.

This clonotype was counted many times. This chain joins TRBV4-2 and TRBJ2-7; 11 positions match TRBD1. Germline-derived CDR1 and CDR2 are LGHNA and YNFKEQ. This CDR3 region has 15 residues. Trimming removed 5 bases from V and 4 bases from J; junction bases left unmatched: 7. The CDR3 region is CASSEIGQGAYEQYF. As DNA, the CDR3 is TGTGCCAGCAGCGAAATCGGACAGGGGGCGTACGAGCAGTACTTC.

Note on this clonotype: Just one base apart from a much larger clone, this may be a read error. This chain links TRBV28 with TRBJ2-5; D might be TRBD1 (6 bases). The J call is uncertain, as TRBJ2-1 better fits the DNA end. Germline values: CDR1 MDHEN, CDR2 SYDVKM. This CDR3 region has 15 residues. CDR3 loop: CASSLPGTQSYEQFF. The CDR3 bases are TGTGCCAGCAGTTTGCCCGGGACACAATCCTACGAGCAGTTCTTC.

The J gene is TRBJ2-5, the V gene TRBV7-8; the match to TRBD2 covers 7 bases. The DNA end is more similar to TRBJ2-7, so the J call may be wrong. Germline V gene data show CDR1 as SGHVS and CDR2 as FQNEAQ. The CDR3 runs to 15 residues. This CDR3 is CASSLVAGTSYEQYF. The CDR3 nucleotides read TGTGCCAGCAGCTTAGTAGCGGGCACCTCCTACGAGCAGTACTTC.

The sample holds a few counts of this clonotype. The chain uses TRBV7-8 and TRBJ2-7; 14 nucleotides match TRBD2. The germline CDR1 and CDR2 sequences are SGHVS and FQNEAQ. The CDR3 extends over 15 amino acids. V shed 4 bases, J shed 7 bases, and the junction held 6 bases outside the gene matches. The chain's CDR3 is CASSYGTSGGGEQYF. CDR3 bases: TGTGCCAGCAGCTACGGGACTAGCGGGGGCGGGGAGCAGTACTTC.

This clonotype was seen many times. The chain couples TRBV7-9 to TRBJ1-1, with D maybe TRBD1 (5 bases). Germline V gene data show CDR1 as SEHNR and CDR2 as FQNEAQ (reference sequence). This CDR3 region has 14 residues. Between the trimmed V and J ends, which lost 4 bases and 1 base, there was a span of 10 bases. The CDR3 protein is CASSSTGENTEAFF. The CDR3 bases are TGTGCCAGCAGCTCCACAGGTGAGAACACTGAAGCTTTCTTT.

The sample holds many counts of this clonotype. The chain employs TRBV5-1 and TRBJ2-3, with D unresolved. The CDR3 length is 13 residues. In germline, CDR1 is SGHRS, CDR2 YFSETQ. V lost 4 bases and J lost 2, with 8 bases in between. CDR3 loop: CASSRASTDTQYF. CDR3 sequence (DNA): TGCGCCAGCAGCAGGGCTTCCACAGATACGCAGTATTTT.

A few counts support this clonotype. This chain links TRBV7-4 with TRBJ2-1; 10 bases are a match to TRBD2. Unmatched junction bases numbered 5, after V lost 1 base and J lost 5 bases. Per the germline V gene, CDR1 is SGHVT and CDR2 is SQSDAQ. There are 16 residues in the CDR3. The CDR3, as DNA: TGTGCCAGCAGCTTAGGATCTAGCGGGGGACACAATGAGCAGTTCTTC. It translates to CASSLGSSGGHNEQFF.

Of note for this clonotype: One end of the junction does not line up with germline, which may come from a read error. V is TRBV7-6 and J is TRBJ2-2; 7 bases line up with TRBD2. Germline V gene lookup returns CDR1 SGHVS and CDR2 FNYEAQ. CDR3 size: 15 residues. As DNA, the CDR3 is TGTGCTAGCAGCTTGGGCGGGGGGAACACCGGGGAGCTGTTTTTT. Encoded protein: CASSLGGGNTGELFF. Looking up the rest from reference TRBV7-6 and TRBJ2-2 gives the full variable domain: GAGVSQSPRYKVTKRGQDVALRCDPISGHVSLYWYRQALGQGPEFLTYFNYEAQQDKSGLPNDRFSAERPEGSISTLTIQRTEQRDSAMYRCASSLGGGNTGELFFGEGSRLTVL.

This clonotype has more than one count but fewer than ten. The rearrangement uses TRBV7-3 and TRBJ1-1; D may be TRBD1 (5 bases). This CDR3 comprises 14 residues. Germline assignment: CDR1 SGHTA and CDR2 FQGTGA. The V and J ends lost 5 bases and 0 bases respectively, with 10 bases between them. CDR3 in amino acids: CASSEKTVNTEAFF. CDR3 DNA: TGTGCCAGCAGCGAAAAGACAGTGAACACTGAAGCTTTCTTT.

The chain employs TRBV7-4 and TRBJ2-4, with 9 bases identical to TRBD2. The DNA end is more similar to TRBJ2-7, so the J call may be wrong. The CDR3 contains 15 residues. Germline CDR1 is SGHVT and CDR2 is SQSDAQ. CDR3 residues: CATGRAGGRSYEQYF. CDR3 nucleotide sequence: TGTGCCACGGGTAGAGCGGGAGGCCGCTCCTACGAGCAGTACTTC.

In the case of this clonotype: A much larger clonotype is one base distant, so this may be a read error. This chain uses TRBV5-1 with TRBJ2-1, with D tentatively TRBD1 (6 bases). With 0 bases removed from V and 13 bases from J, the gap between germline ends came to 17 bases. CDR1 and CDR2 from the germline V gene are SGHRS and YFSETQ. The CDR3 totals 14 residues. CDR3 residues: CASSLGAGAETQFF. The CDR3 coding sequence is TGCGCCAGCAGCTTGGGGGCAGGGGCGGAGACCCAGTTCTTC.